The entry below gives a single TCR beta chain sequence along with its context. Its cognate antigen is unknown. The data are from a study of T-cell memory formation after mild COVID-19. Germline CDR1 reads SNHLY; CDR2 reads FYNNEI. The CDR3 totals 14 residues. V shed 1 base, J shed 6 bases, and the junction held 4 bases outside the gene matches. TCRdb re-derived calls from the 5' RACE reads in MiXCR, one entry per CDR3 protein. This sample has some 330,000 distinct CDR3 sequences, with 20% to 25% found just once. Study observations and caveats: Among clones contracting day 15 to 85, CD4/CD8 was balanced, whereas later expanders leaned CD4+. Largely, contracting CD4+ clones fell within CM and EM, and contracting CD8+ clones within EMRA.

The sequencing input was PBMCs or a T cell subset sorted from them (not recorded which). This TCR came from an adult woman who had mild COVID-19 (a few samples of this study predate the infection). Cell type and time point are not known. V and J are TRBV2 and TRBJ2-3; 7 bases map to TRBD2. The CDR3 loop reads CASSEVGGRDTQYF. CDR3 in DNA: TGTGCCAGCAGTGAAGTGGGAGGGCGCGATACGCAGTATTTT.